The entry that follows covers one T cell receptor beta chain sequence. The antigen remains unidentified. Use of 60 Vbeta and 13 Jbeta primers characterized the PCR. Data came from immunoSEQ multiplex PCR; TCRdb stores just in-frame clones and leaves some out. The sample consists of around 61,000 clones, 70% to 85% of them appearing once. The record originates from a study of cytomegalovirus exposure and HLA in healthy donors. Study background: HLA-typed donors contributed about 85 million unique TCRs, which were held in an early data release. The study, taken as a whole, reports: HLA alleles were associated with 15,000 to 20,000 TCR beta sequences in a later analysis at 0.05 false discovery rate.

The length of the CDR3 is 14 residues. CDR1 is SGHDN, CDR2 FVKESK, per germline. V was trimmed by 6 bases and J by 0 bases, leaving 8 bases between them. The sequencing input was PBMCs. The gene calls are TRBV14 and TRBJ1-4; a weak D match, TRBD1 (5 bases). This clonotype originated in a man in his forties or fifties in good health and CMV-seronegative. In DNA, the CDR3 is TGTGCCAGCAGAAAAGGGGCAACTAATGAAAAACTGTTTTTT. Protein sequence: CASRKGATNEKLFF.